This record covers a single TCR beta chain. Its specificity is not known. The germline V gene has CDR1 LGHDT and CDR2 YNNKEL (reference sequence). The CDR3 loop spans 14 amino acids. The V end lost 4 bases, the J end lost 2 bases, and 11 bases lay between the germline ends. The sample belongs to a study of T cell responses to AZD1222 COVID-19 vaccine. Regarding the study as a whole: Seropositivity was recorded at baseline in only a handful of AZD1222 recipients. A mostly white British donor set with more females was recruited, and clonal diversity was possibly underestimated.

The data were produced by immunoSEQ multiplex PCR, yet TCRdb's version contains in-frame clones alone and is incomplete. The repertoire consists of approximately 110,000 clones, with approximately 90% occurring once and the leading ten covering 7% to 9%. This specimen was peripheral blood, taken on day 0 of AZD1222 vaccination. This clonotype originated in an adult in good health. The chain carries TRBV3-1 (or the pseudogene TRBV3-2) and TRBJ1-1; a weak D match, TRBD1 (5 bases). The CDR3 here is CASSPQGYNTEAFF. CDR3 bases: TGTGCCAGCAGCCCCCAGGGTTATAACACTGAAGCTTTCTTT.